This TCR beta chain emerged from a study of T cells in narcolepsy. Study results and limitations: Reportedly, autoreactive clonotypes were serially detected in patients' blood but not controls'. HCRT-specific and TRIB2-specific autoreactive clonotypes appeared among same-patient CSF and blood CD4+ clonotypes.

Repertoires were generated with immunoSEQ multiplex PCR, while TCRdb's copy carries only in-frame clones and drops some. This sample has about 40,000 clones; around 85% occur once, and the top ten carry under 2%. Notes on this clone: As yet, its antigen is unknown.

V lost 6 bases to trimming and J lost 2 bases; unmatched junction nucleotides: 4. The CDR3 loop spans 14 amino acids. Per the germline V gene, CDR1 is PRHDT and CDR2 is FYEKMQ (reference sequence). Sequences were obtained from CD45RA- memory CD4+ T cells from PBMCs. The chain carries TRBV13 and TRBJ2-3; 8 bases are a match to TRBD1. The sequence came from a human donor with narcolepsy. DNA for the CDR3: TGTGCCAGCAGGAAGGACAGGGCCACAGATACGCAGTATTTT. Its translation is CASRKDRATDTQYF.